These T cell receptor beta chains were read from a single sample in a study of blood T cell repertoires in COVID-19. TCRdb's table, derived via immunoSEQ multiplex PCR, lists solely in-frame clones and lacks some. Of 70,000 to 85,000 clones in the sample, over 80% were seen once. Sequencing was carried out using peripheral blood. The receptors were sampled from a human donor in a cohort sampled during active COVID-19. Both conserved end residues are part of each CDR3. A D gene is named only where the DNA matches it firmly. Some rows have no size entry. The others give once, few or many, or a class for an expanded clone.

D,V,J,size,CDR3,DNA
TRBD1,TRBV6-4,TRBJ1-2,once,CASSDSPRGFGGYTF,TGTGCCAGCAGTGACTCCCCCAGGGGGTTCGGCGGCTACACCTTC
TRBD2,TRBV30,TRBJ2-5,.,CAWSVPAGVRETQYF,TGTGCCTGGAGTGTACCAGCGGGAGTTCGAGAGACCCAGTACTTC
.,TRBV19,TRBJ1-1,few,CASRDPRTEAFF,TGTGCCAGTAGGGATCCGAGGACTGAAGCTTTCTTT
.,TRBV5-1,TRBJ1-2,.,CASSSGGDGAGYTF,TGCGCCAGCAGCTCTGGGGGGGACGGGGCTGGCTACACCTTC
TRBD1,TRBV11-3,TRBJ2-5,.,CASSSGTGGQETQYF,TGTGCCAGCAGCTCCGGGACAGGGGGTCAAGAGACCCAGTACTTC
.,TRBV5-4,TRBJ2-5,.,CASSSQGRETQYF,TGTGCCAGCAGCTCACAGGGGAGGGAGACCCAGTACTTC
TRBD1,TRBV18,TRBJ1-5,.,CASSPRQGGSNQPQHF,TGTGCCAGCTCACCGAGACAGGGTGGGAGCAATCAGCCCCAGCATTTT
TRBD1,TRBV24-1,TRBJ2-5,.,CATSDWGQGQETQYF,TGTGCCACCAGTGATTGGGGACAGGGACAAGAGACCCAGTACTTC
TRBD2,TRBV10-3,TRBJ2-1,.,CAALGSGASVFNEQFF,TGTGCCGCGCTAGGAAGCGGGGCCTCGGTATTTAATGAGCAGTTCTTC
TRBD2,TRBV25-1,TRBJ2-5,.,CASSELAGVLYQETQYF,TGTGCCAGCAGTGAACTAGCGGGGGTCCTGTACCAAGAGACCCAGTACTTC
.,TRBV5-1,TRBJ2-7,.,CASSLSPSMRYEQYF,TGCGCCAGCAGCTTGTCCCCCTCGATGCGCTACGAGCAGTACTTC
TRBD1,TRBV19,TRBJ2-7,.,CASSPGQRGYEQYF,TGTGCCAGTAGCCCGGGACAGAGAGGCTACGAGCAGTACTTC
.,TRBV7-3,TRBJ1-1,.,CASSFGGNTEAFF,TGTGCCAGCAGTTTCGGAGGGAACACTGAAGCTTTCTTT
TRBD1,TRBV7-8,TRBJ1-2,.,CASSSGTGGADGYTF,TGTGCCAGCAGCTCTGGGACAGGGGGCGCAGATGGCTACACCTTC
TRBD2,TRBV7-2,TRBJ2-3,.,CASSLGAGAPDTQYF,TGTGCCAGCAGCTTAGGAGCGGGAGCGCCAGATACGCAGTATTTT
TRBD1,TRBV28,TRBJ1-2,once,CASSLTGMAGYTF,TGTGCCAGCAGTCTGACAGGGATGGCTGGCTACACCTTC
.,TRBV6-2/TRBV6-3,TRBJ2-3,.,CASSFLSSTDTQYF,TGTGCCAGCAGTTTCCTATCCAGCACAGATACGCAGTATTTT
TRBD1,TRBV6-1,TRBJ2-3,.,CASSEGTGGTDTQYF,TGTGCCAGCAGTGAAGGGACAGGGGGAACAGATACGCAGTATTTT
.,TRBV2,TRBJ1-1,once,CASRLGGGTEAFF,TGTGCCAGCAGGCTCGGGGGTGGCACTGAAGCTTTCTTT
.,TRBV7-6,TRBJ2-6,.,CASSLLGTGGTGTSGANVLTF,TGTGCCAGCAGCTTACTAGGGACCGGGGGGACAGGAACGTCTGGGGCCAACGTCCTGACTTTC
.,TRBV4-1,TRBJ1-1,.,CASSHPGGILNTEAFF,TGCGCCAGCAGCCACCCCGGGGGGATACTGAACACTGAAGCTTTCTTT
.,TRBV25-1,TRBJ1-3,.,CASRQSSGNTIYF,TGTGCCAGCAGACAGAGCTCTGGAAACACCATATATTTT
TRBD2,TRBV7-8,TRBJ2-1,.,CASSRRPSGLSSYNEQFF,TGTGCCAGCAGCCGCCGGCCTAGCGGGTTGAGCTCCTACAATGAGCAGTTCTTC
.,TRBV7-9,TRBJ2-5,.,CASSPRETQYF,TGTGCCAGCAGCCCGCGGGAGACCCAGTACTTC
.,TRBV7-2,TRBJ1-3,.,CASSRTTQGSGNTIYF,TGTGCCAGCAGCCGTACTACACAGGGCTCTGGAAACACCATATATTTT
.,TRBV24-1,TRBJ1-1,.,CATSDTLNTEAFF,TGTGCCACCAGTGATACACTGAACACTGAAGCTTTCTTT
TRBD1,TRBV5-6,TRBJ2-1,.,CASSSPGQGEDEQFF,TGTGCCAGCAGCTCGCCGGGACAGGGGGAGGATGAGCAGTTCTTC
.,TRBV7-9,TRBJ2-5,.,CASSLGGDRETQYF,TGTGCCAGCAGCTTGGGAGGGGACAGGGAGACCCAGTACTTC
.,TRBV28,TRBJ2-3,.,CASSPVVGVTDTQYF,TGTGCCAGCAGTCCGGTGGTCGGGGTCACAGATACGCAGTATTTT
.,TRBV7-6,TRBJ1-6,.,CASSYGQSGNSPLHF,TGTGCCAGCAGCTACGGACAGTCGGGTAACTCACCCCTCCACTTT
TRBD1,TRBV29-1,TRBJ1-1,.,CSVPGQGGTEAFF,TGCAGCGTTCCCGGACAGGGCGGAACTGAAGCTTTCTTT
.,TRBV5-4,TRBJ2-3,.,CASTLIETGPDTQYF,TGTGCCAGCACCTTAATTGAGACAGGACCAGATACGCAGTATTTT
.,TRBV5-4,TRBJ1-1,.,CASSSRVDTEAFF,TGTGCCAGCAGCTCCAGGGTGGACACTGAAGCTTTCTTT
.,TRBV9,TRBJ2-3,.,CASSAGTSTDTQYF,TGTGCCAGCAGCGCCGGGACTAGCACAGATACGCAGTATTTT
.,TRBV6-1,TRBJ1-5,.,CASSARGEGANQPQHF,TGTGCCAGCAGTGCCCGGGGAGAAGGCGCCAATCAGCCCCAGCATTTT
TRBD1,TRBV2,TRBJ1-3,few,CASGVGGASGNTIYF,TGTGCCAGCGGGGTAGGGGGCGCCTCTGGAAACACCATATATTTT
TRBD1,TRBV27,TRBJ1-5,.,CASTTGGQPQHF,TGTGCCAGCACGACAGGGGGGCAGCCCCAGCATTTT
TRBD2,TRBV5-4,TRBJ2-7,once,CASSFTSANYEQYF,TGTGCCAGCAGCTTTACTAGCGCCAACTACGAGCAGTACTTC
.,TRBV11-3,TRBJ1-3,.,CASSPGSLNTIYF,TGTGCCAGCAGCCCCGGGAGCCTAAACACCATATATTTT
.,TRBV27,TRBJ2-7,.,CASSLSRVNSYEQYF,TGTGCCAGCAGTTTATCGAGGGTAAACTCCTACGAGCAGTACTTC
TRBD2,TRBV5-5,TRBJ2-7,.,CASSSRGDYEQYF,TGTGCCAGCAGCTCTCGGGGGGACTACGAGCAGTACTTC
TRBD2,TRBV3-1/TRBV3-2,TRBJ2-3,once,CASSPTSGGISDTQYF,TGTGCCAGCAGCCCGACTAGCGGGGGGATATCAGATACGCAGTATTTT
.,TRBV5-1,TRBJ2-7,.,CASSLGGAAYEQYF,TGCGCCAGCAGCTTGGGAGGTGCGGCCTACGAGCAGTACTTC
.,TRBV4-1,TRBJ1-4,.,CASSQRGGRQNEKLFF,TGCGCCAGCAGCCAGCGGGGGGGACGGCAGAATGAAAAACTGTTTTTT
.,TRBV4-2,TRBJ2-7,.,CASSQDRAGADYEQYF,TGTGCCAGCAGCCAAGATCGGGCGGGCGCAGACTACGAGCAGTACTTC
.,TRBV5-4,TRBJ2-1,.,CASSLDSISYNEQFF,TGTGCCAGCAGCCTAGACAGTATCTCCTACAATGAGCAGTTCTTC
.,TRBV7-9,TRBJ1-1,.,CASSLGGRGTDTEAFF,TGTGCCAGCAGCTTAGGTGGCAGGGGTACGGACACTGAAGCTTTCTTT
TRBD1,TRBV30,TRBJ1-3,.,CAWVQRGQYYQSSGNTIYF,TGTGCCTGGGTACAGAGGGGACAGTACTACCAGAGCTCTGGAAACACCATATATTTT
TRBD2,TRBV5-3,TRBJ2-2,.,CARRWGPGGKLGELFF,TGTGCCCGCCGCTGGGGGCCGGGGGGGAAATTAGGGGAGCTGTTTTTT
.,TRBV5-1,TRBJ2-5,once,CASSLAVGRAETQYF,TGCGCCAGCAGCTTGGCAGTGGGGAGAGCGGAGACCCAGTACTTC
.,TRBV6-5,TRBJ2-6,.,CASSYSPSSGANVLTF,TGTGCCAGCAGTTACTCGCCGAGCTCTGGGGCCAACGTCCTGACTTTC
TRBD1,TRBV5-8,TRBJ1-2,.,CASRGDRTYTF,TGTGCCAGCAGAGGGGACAGGACCTACACCTTC
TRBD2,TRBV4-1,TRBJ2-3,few,CASSQESAGGHTDTQYF,TGCGCCAGCAGCCAAGAGAGCGCGGGGGGTCACACAGATACGCAGTATTTT
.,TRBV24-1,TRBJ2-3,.,CATKGKRTDTQYF,TGTGCCACCAAGGGGAAACGCACAGATACGCAGTATTTT
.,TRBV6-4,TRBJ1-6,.,CASSLTGYNSPLHF,TGTGCCAGCAGCTTGACGGGTTATAATTCACCCCTCCACTTT
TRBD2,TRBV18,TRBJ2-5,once,CASSPDAAGGLETQYF,TGTGCCAGCTCACCAGATGCGGCGGGGGGGCTGGAGACCCAGTACTTC
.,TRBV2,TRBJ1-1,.,CASRTLIRGVTEAFF,TGTGCCAGCAGAACACTGATTAGGGGTGTCACTGAAGCTTTCTTT